This TCR beta chain was observed in a study of blood T cell repertoires in COVID-19. Study context: The cDNA or gDNA used as material had been derived from T cells, B-cell-depleted T cells, or PBMCs.

CDR3 length: 16 residues. The germline V gene encodes CDR1 SGHDT and CDR2 YYEEEE. Losses at the gene ends were 2 bases for V and 2 bases for J; bases not matched to a gene: 5. Study processing details: The assay estimated nucleated cells by amplifying reference gene primers. The repertoire was sequenced with immunoSEQ multiplex PCR; TCRdb's copy has only in-frame clones and lacks some. That table furnishes V, J and clone size, whereas the DNA furnished D and trimming. This sample has 250,000 to 350,000 clones, with over 75% found just once. The source material was peripheral blood. The receptor was derived from a man between 18 and 35 years old with active or convalescent COVID-19. This rearrangement joins TRBV5-6 to TRBJ1-3; 9 bases are a match to TRBD1. In nucleotides, the CDR3 is TGTGCCAGCAGCTTAGGGCGACAGGGGGCTGGAAACACCATATATTTT. As protein: CASSLGRQGAGNTIYF. Filled out from reference TRBV5-6 and TRBJ1-3, the complete variable domain reads DAGVTQSPTHLIKTRGQQVTLRCSPKSGHDTVSWYQQALGQGPQFIFQYYEEEERQRGNFPDRFSGHQFPNYSSELNVNALLLGDSALYLCASSLGRQGAGNTIYFGEGSWLTVV.